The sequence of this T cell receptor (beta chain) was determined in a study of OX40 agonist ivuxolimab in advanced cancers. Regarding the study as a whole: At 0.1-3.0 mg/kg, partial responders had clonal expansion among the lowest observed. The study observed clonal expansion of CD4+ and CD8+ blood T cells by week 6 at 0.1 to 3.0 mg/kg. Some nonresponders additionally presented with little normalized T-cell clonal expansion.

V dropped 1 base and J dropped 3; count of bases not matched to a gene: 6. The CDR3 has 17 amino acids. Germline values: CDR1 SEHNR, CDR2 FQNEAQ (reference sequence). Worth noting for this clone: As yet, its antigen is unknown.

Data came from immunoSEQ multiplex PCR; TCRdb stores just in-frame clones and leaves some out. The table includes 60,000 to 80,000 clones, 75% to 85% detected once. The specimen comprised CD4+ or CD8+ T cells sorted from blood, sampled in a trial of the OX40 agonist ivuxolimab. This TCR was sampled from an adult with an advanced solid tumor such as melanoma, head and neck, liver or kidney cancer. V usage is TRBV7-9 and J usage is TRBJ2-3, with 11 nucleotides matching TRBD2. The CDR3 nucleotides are TGTGCCAGCAGCTTAGGTGGACTAGCGGGCTTTACAGATACGCAGTATTTT. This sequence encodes CASSLGGLAGFTDTQYF.